These T cell receptor beta chains were read from a single sample in a study of blood T cell repertoires in COVID-19. Using immunoSEQ multiplex PCR, the repertoire was profiled, and TCRdb retains in-frame clones only, with some absent. The table lists about 230,000 clones, 80% to 90% of them singletons. The specimen was peripheral blood. The origin of the receptors is a man aged 50-59 years with COVID-19, enrolled during active disease. Both conserved end residues are part of each CDR3. Fields, in order: CDR3 length, clone size, D gene, V gene, J gene, CDR3 protein, CDR3 DNA. A D gene is named only where the DNA matches it firmly. Not all rows give a size; the values are once, few, many and, for expanded clones, a class.

>17|few|NA|TRBV10-3|TRBJ2-2
CAISALQGLLDTGELFF
TGTGCCATCAGTGCACTACAGGGATTGTTGGACACCGGGGAGCTGTTTTTT
>16|NA|NA|TRBV7-8|TRBJ1-5
CASSLAQGPSNQPQHF
TGTGCCAGCAGCTTAGCCCAGGGCCCTAGCAATCAGCCCCAGCATTTT
>15|NA|TRBD2|TRBV7-6|TRBJ2-2
CASSQGTSVTGELFF
TGTGCCAGCAGTCAAGGGACTAGCGTCACCGGGGAGCTGTTTTTT
>13|NA|NA|TRBV15|TRBJ1-2
CATSRVGGGGYTF
TGTGCCACCAGCAGAGTTGGGGGCGGTGGCTACACCTTC
>17|NA|NA|TRBV18|TRBJ2-1
CASSPRGSSGSYNEQFF
TGTGCCAGCTCACCCCGAGGTAGTAGCGGCTCCTACAATGAGCAGTTCTTC
>13|once|NA|TRBV7-9|TRBJ1-4
CASSLGRNEKLFF
TGTGCCAGCAGCTTAGGGAGGAATGAAAAACTGTTTTTT
>17|NA|NA|TRBV27|TRBJ1-3
CASSSLNWTVSGNTIYF
TGTGCCAGCAGTTCCCTGAACTGGACAGTCTCTGGAAACACCATATATTTT
>17|NA|NA|TRBV5-6|TRBJ1-6
CASSVGHRSSYNSPLHF
TGTGCCAGCAGCGTGGGACATAGAAGCTCCTATAATTCACCCCTCCACTTT
>16|NA|TRBD1|TRBV4-2|TRBJ1-1
CASSQRDRGVGTEAFF
TGTGCCAGCAGCCAACGGGACAGGGGAGTTGGCACTGAAGCTTTCTTT
>15|NA|NA|TRBV18|TRBJ2-7
CASSPTLDRTYEQYF
TGTGCCAGCTCACCTACGCTAGACAGGACCTACGAGCAGTACTTC
>12|once|NA|TRBV19|TRBJ1-4
CASSHPGSVPFF
TGTGCCAGTAGCCACCCGGGGAGTGTGCCGTTTTTT
>12|NA|NA|TRBV12-3/TRBV12-4|TRBJ1-4
CASSSRVEKLFF
TGTGCCAGCAGCAGTCGTGTGGAAAAACTGTTTTTT
>15|NA|NA|TRBV29-1|TRBJ2-3
CSVGGGQASTDTQYF
TGCAGCGTTGGCGGAGGTCAAGCTAGCACAGATACGCAGTATTTT
>15|NA|NA|TRBV6-1|TRBJ1-1
CASSEASGGGHEAFF
TGTGCCAGCAGTGAAGCATCGGGGGGCGGACATGAAGCTTTCTTT
>12|many|TRBD1|TRBV14|TRBJ2-7
CASSPKGAEQYF
TGTGCCAGCAGCCCGAAGGGGGCCGAGCAGTACTTC
>17|NA|TRBD1|TRBV28|TRBJ1-2
CASSPFRDRTPSNGYTF
TGTGCCAGCAGCCCTTTCCGGGACAGAACACCCTCGAATGGCTACACCTTC